A single T cell receptor (beta chain) is shown here with its context. Its antigen remains unknown. The data were taken from a study of T-cell memory formation after mild COVID-19. Findings and limits, study-wide: Unconfirmed was the SARS-CoV-2 specificity of second-wave clones that peaked on day 37. Cross-reactive memory appears to have joined, as suggested by some responding clones showing up in pre-infection memory.

Germline loops: CDR1 LNHDA, CDR2 SQIVND (reference sequence). The V and J ends lost 5 bases and 5 bases, in that order; junction bases with no gene match: 12. The length of the CDR3 is 17 residues. TCRdb re-derived calls from the 5' RACE reads in MiXCR, one entry per CDR3 protein. The sample shows about 430,000 distinct CDR3 sequences, around 17% of them seen only once. This chain connects TRBV19 to TRBJ1-6, with 7 bases fitting TRBD1. Sequenced material: PBMCs or a T cell subset sorted from them (not recorded which). The receptor was isolated from a young man who had mild COVID-19 (a few samples of this study predate the infection). Cell type and time point are not known. CDR3 sequence reads: CASSWGDREGDNSPLHF. CDR3 bases: TGTGCCAGTAGTTGGGGTGACAGGGAAGGAGATAATTCACCCCTCCACTTT. Full variable domain (remainder filled in from reference TRBV19 and TRBJ1-6): DGGITQSPKYLFRKEGQNVTLSCEQNLNHDAMYWYRQDPGQGLRLIYYSQIVNDFQKGDIAEGYSVSREKKESFPLTVTSAQKNPTAFYLCASSWGDREGDNSPLHFGNGTRLTVT.